These 24 T cell receptor beta chains were sequenced from one sample in a study of shared clonotypes between healthy human individuals. The assay was immunoSEQ multiplex PCR, and TCRdb's table has in-frame clones only and misses some. The sample comprises about 2.3 million clones, over 85% of which are singletons, and under 0.45% rests with the top ten. The sample was naive CD4+ T cells from PBMCs. Indicated subset: CD45RA+ positively selected. The receptors come from a man younger than 35 in good health. Some clones in this sample may be carry-over from other donors' samples.

This chain connects TRBV27 to TRBJ1-1; D is unresolved. The germline V and J ends were trimmed by 2 bases and 4 bases, with 20 bases remaining between them. This CDR3 is 17 amino acids long. Germline assignment: CDR1 MNHEY and CDR2 SMNVEV (reference sequence). The CDR3 bases are TGTGCCAGCAGTTTAAGGGCCCCTGGGCAGGTATCCACTGAAGCTTTCTTT. Encoded protein: CASSLRAPGQVSTEAFF.

Note on this clone: In the same sample, other DNA sequences code for this CDR3. The V call is TRBV28, the J call TRBJ1-1; D call uncertain. The CDR3 runs to 14 residues. CDR1 and CDR2 (germline): MDHEN, SYDVKM. Trimming stripped 5 bases from V and 1 base from J, with 11 bases between. CDR3 residues: CASSLSPGNTEAFF. The CDR3 bases are TGTGCCAGCAGTCTCAGCCCGGGGAACACTGAAGCTTTCTTT.

The V and J genes are TRBV5-1 and TRBJ1-2; D not certain. Per germline, CDR1 SGHRS and CDR2 YFSETQ. The V end lost 0 bases, the J end lost 4 bases, and 13 bases lay between the germline ends. The CDR3 is made up of 15 amino acids. The CDR3 DNA sequence: TGCGCCAGCAGCTTGGGGTTCGACACGTTCTATGGCTACACCTTC. It translates to CASSLGFDTFYGYTF.

The chain has TRBV9 and TRBJ2-5; tentative D call: TRBD2 (5 bases). This CDR3 region has 14 residues. CDR1 and CDR2 from the germline V gene are SGDLS and YYNGEE. Trimming removed 3 bases at V and 4 bases at J, with 13 bases between. In nucleotides, the CDR3 is TGTGCCAGCAGCGAGGGAGACTTCGGAGAGACCCAGTACTTC. Its protein is CASSEGDFGETQYF.

This rearrangement joins TRBV11-2 to TRBJ1-1; tentative D call: TRBD1 (6 bases). The CDR3 is made up of 16 amino acids. The germline V gene has CDR1 SGHAT and CDR2 FQNNGV. With 3 bases removed from V and 1 base from J, the gap between germline ends came to 15 bases. The CDR3 reads CASSFYKWTENTEAFF. The CDR3 nucleotides are TGTGCCAGCAGCTTCTATAAGTGGACAGAGAACACTGAAGCTTTCTTT. Combining the CDR3 with reference TRBV11-2 and TRBJ1-1 gives the whole variable domain EAGVAQSPRYKIIEKRQSVAFWCNPISGHATLYWYQQILGQGPKLLIQFQNNGVVDDSQLPKDRFSAERLKGVDSTLKIQPAKLEDSAVYLCASSFYKWTENTEAFFGQGTRLTVV.

This chain joins TRBV21-1 and TRBJ2-3; the table's D call, TRBD2, was not checked against the DNA. TRBV21-1 is annotated as a pseudogene. The CDR3 is 15 residues long. The CDR3, as DNA: TGTGCCAGCATCGGACTAGCGGCTAGCACAGATACGCAGTATTTT. This encodes CASIGLAASTDTQYF.

J is TRBJ2-6 and V is TRBV9; D uncertain. Germline V gene sequence: CDR1 SGDLS, CDR2 YYNGEE. This CDR3 spans 15 amino acids. V was cut by 5 bases and J by 1 base, with 10 bases left in between. Here the CDR3 reads CASRGSLSGANVLTF. The CDR3 bases are TGTGCCAGCAGGGGGTCATTGTCTGGGGCCAACGTCCTGACTTTC. Full variable domain (missing parts from reference TRBV9 and TRBJ2-6): DSGVTQTPKHLITATGQRVTLRCSPRSGDLSVYWYQQSLDQGLQFLIQYYNGEERAKGNILERFSAQQFPDLHSELNLSSLELGDSALYFCASRGSLSGANVLTFGAGSRLTVL.

CDR3 nucleotides: TGCGCCAGCAGCCAGACCCCTTGGGAAGGCACTGAAGCTTTCTTT. It codes for CASSQTPWEGTEAFF. The chain employs TRBV5-1 and TRBJ1-1; D ambiguous. Germline CDR1 and CDR2: SGHRS and YFSETQ. The length of the CDR3 is 15 residues. The V end lost 4 bases, the J end lost 4 bases, and 17 bases lay between the germline ends.

J is TRBJ2-3 and V is TRBV4-3; 7 nucleotides align to TRBD2. After removal of 3 bases from V and 4 bases from J, the junction contained 4 bases not matched to a gene. Per germline, CDR1 LGHNA and CDR2 YSLEER. This CDR3 is 14 amino acids long. Here the CDR3 reads CASSQSGKADTQYF. In DNA form, the CDR3 reads TGCGCCAGCAGCCAGAGCGGGAAGGCAGATACGCAGTATTTT.

V usage is TRBV2 and J usage is TRBJ1-4, with D unclear. The CDR3 loop spans 14 amino acids. The V gene lost 3 bases and the J gene lost 7 bases, with 12 bases spanning the gap. Germline CDR1 and CDR2: SNHLY and FYNNEI. The CDR3 sequence is CASSEVGPGEKLFF. The CDR3 DNA reads TGTGCCAGCAGTGAGGTAGGGCCCGGTGAAAAACTGTTTTTT.

A remark on this clone: Additional DNA sequences in this sample encode the identical CDR3. V gene TRBV28 combines with J gene TRBJ2-7; no clear D. Trimming pared 2 bases from V and 0 bases from J, leaving 8 bases between. Germline values: CDR1 MDHEN, CDR2 SYDVKM. The CDR3 covers 14 residues. The CDR3 reads CASSLVQSSYEQYF. DNA for the CDR3: TGTGCCAGCAGTTTAGTGCAGAGCTCCTACGAGCAGTACTTC.

The gene calls are TRBV5-1 and TRBJ2-5, with 12 bases lining up with TRBD1. Germline V gives CDR1 SGHRS, CDR2 YFSETQ. Trimming at V came to 0 bases and at J to 5 bases, leaving 8 bases not matched to a gene. CDR3 length: 17 residues. The CDR3 DNA is TGCGCCAGCAGCTTGGACCCCGGGACAGGGGGCTGGGAGACCCAGTACTTC. Its protein is CASSLDPGTGGWETQYF. Full variable domain (outside the CDR3, taken from reference TRBV5-1 and TRBJ2-5): KAGVTQTPRYLIKTRGQQVTLSCSPISGHRSVSWYQQTPGQGLQFLFEYFSETQRNKGNFPGRFSGRQFSNSRSEMNVSTLELGDSALYLCASSLDPGTGGWETQYFGPGTRLLVL.

CDR3 coding DNA: TGCGCCAGCAGCTTGGACGGTAGCGGGACGATCGGAGAGACCCAGTACTTC. Translation gives CASSLDGSGTIGETQYF. V usage is TRBV5-1 and J usage is TRBJ2-5; 8 bases match TRBD2. Per germline, CDR1 SGHRS and CDR2 YFSETQ. Trimming at V came to 0 bases and at J to 4 bases, leaving 11 bases not matched to a gene. The CDR3 loop spans 17 amino acids.

This chain uses TRBV29-1 with TRBJ2-2; TRBD1 aligns across 10 bases. The CDR3 is 19 amino acids. The V gene end was trimmed by 7 bases and the J gene end by 4 bases; junction bases not matched to a gene: 21. From germline, CDR1 is SQVTM and CDR2 ANQGSEA. CDR3 in DNA: TGCAGCGCCCTGCCTAACGCCCGGGGACAGGGGCATCCCACCGGGGAGCTGTTTTTT. Translation gives CSALPNARGQGHPTGELFF.

The CDR3 DNA reads TGCAGCGTTCTGGACAGGGCTGAAAAACTGTTTTTT. It yields the protein CSVLDRAEKLFF. V usage is TRBV29-1 and J usage is TRBJ1-4; TRBD1 agrees at 8 bases. CDR1 and CDR2 (germline): SQVTM, ANQGSEA. The J segment lost 7 bases and the V segment lost 5 bases, leaving 3 bases of the junction unmatched. This CDR3 has 12 amino acids.

This chain links TRBV5-4 with TRBJ1-1; tentative D call: TRBD1 (5 bases). Germline assignment: CDR1 SGHNT and CDR2 YYREEE (reference sequence). The CDR3 is 14 residues long. Deletions cut 1 base from V and 6 bases from J, with 13 bases between. CDR3 residues: CASSLSPGRAEAFF. For the CDR3, the DNA is TGTGCCAGCAGCTTGTCTCCAGGGAGGGCTGAAGCTTTCTTT.

J is TRBJ1-2 and V is TRBV7-2, with no clear D. The CDR3 totals 12 residues. With 8 bases removed from V and 3 bases from J, the gap between germline ends came to 10 bases. Germline values: CDR1 SGHTA, CDR2 FQGNSA. CDR3 in DNA: TGTGCCAGCCAGGTTACCCACTATGGCTACACCTTC. Its translation: CASQVTHYGYTF.

CDR3 loop: CATTTRTYEQYF. In DNA form, the CDR3 reads TGTGCCACTACGACCCGTACCTACGAGCAGTACTTC. The J gene is TRBJ2-7, the V gene TRBV28, with no clear D. The length of the CDR3 is 12 residues. CDR1 MDHEN and CDR2 SYDVKM come from the germline V gene. V lost 10 bases and J lost 2, with 12 bases in between.

The genes are TRBV7-2 and TRBJ2-1; a possible D gene is TRBD2 (6 bases). In germline, CDR1 is SGHTA, CDR2 FQGNSA. This CDR3 has 16 residues. V lost 3 bases and J 0 bases, leaving 12 bases between the germline ends. The CDR3 is CASSFDSGYSYNEQFF. CDR3 coding DNA: TGTGCCAGCAGCTTTGATAGCGGATACTCCTACAATGAGCAGTTCTTC.

The chain has TRBV2 and TRBJ2-7; D call uncertain. The CDR3 runs to 14 residues. Germline values: CDR1 SNHLY, CDR2 FYNNEI. V was clipped by 4 bases and J by 2 bases, with 12 bases between them. CDR3 protein: CASSGVQDAYEQYF. The CDR3 nucleotides read TGTGCCAGCAGTGGGGTGCAGGATGCCTACGAGCAGTACTTC.

This rearrangement joins TRBV9 to TRBJ1-1, with D maybe TRBD1 (6 bases). The CDR3 spans 13 residues. V lost 0 bases to trimming and J lost 11 bases, with 14 bases between them. Germline V gene lookup returns CDR1 SGDLS and CDR2 YYNGEE. CDR3 bases: TGTGCCAGCAGCGTAGAGGGGGGACTTGCGGCTTTCTTT. It is translated as CASSVEGGLAAFF.

The chain employs TRBV15 and TRBJ1-2; no reliable D call. The CDR3 has 14 amino acids. Germline V gene lookup returns CDR1 LNHNV and CDR2 YYDKDF (reference sequence). Trimming took off 3 bases at V and 3 bases at J, with 11 bases between the two ends. This CDR3 is CATSRSLSHYGYTF. In DNA form, the CDR3 reads TGTGCCACCAGCAGGAGCCTATCCCACTATGGCTACACCTTC.

V usage is TRBV28 and J usage is TRBJ1-2; tentatively, D is TRBD1 (5 bases). The CDR3 extends over 15 amino acids. Germline CDR1 reads MDHEN; CDR2 reads SYDVKM. The V gene lost 3 bases and the J gene lost 3 bases, with 14 bases spanning the gap. In nucleotides, the CDR3 is TGTGCCAGCAGTTTGTGGGGGACGGGTGACTATGGCTACACCTTC. This encodes CASSLWGTGDYGYTF.

The genes are TRBV4-2 and TRBJ2-2; the D gene is possibly TRBD2 (6 bases). The CDR3 covers 16 residues. Looked up from germline, CDR1 is LGHNA and CDR2 is YNFKEQ. V was trimmed by 0 bases and J by 6 bases, leaving 14 bases between them. DNA for the CDR3: TGTGCCAGCAGCCAAGATCTTAGGCTAGCGCCCGGGGAGCTGTTTTTT. Protein: CASSQDLRLAPGELFF.